Below, 17 T cell receptor beta chains from the same sample are listed, as sequenced in a study of T cell responses to AZD1222 COVID-19 vaccine. Clones were read by immunoSEQ multiplex PCR, and TCRdb kept only the in-frame ones, dropping some. The sample lists more than 95,000 clones; approximately 83% were seen once. The sample was peripheral blood, taken on day 0 of MenACWY control vaccination. The source is an adult in good health.

The chain has TRBV7-9 and TRBJ1-2, with D hard to call. This CDR3 has 14 amino acids. Germline V gene lookup returns CDR1 SEHNR and CDR2 FQNEAQ (reference sequence). The V end was cut by 4 bases, the J end by 6 bases, with 15 bases between. In DNA, the CDR3 is TGTGCCAGCAGCTCCACTCCACCAGTACATGGCTACACCTTC. This sequence encodes CASSSTPPVHGYTF.

V usage is TRBV27 and J usage is TRBJ1-1, with no clear D. The CDR3 has 15 amino acids. Germline loops: CDR1 MNHEY, CDR2 SMNVEV (reference sequence). The germline V and J ends were trimmed by 4 bases and 0 bases, with 12 bases remaining between them. CDR3 nucleotide sequence: TGTGCCAGCAGTTCCGTGGACCATCTGAACACTGAAGCTTTCTTT. It codes for CASSSVDHLNTEAFF.

The CDR3 DNA sequence: TGTGCCAGCAGCGTACGGACTAGCTCCTACGAGCAGTACTTC. Its translation is CASSVRTSSYEQYF. The rearrangement links TRBV11-3 to TRBJ2-7; 7 bases line up with TRBD2. V shed 5 bases and J 0 bases; nucleotides not matched to a gene: 4. CDR1 SGHNT and CDR2 YENEEA come from the germline V gene. This CDR3 is 14 amino acids long.

This clone came up a few times. V is TRBV9 and J is TRBJ1-2, with 8 positions matching TRBD1. V shed 4 bases and J 6 bases; nucleotides not matched to a gene: 14. CDR3 length equals 16 residues. CDR1 SGDLS and CDR2 YYNGEE come from the germline V gene. DNA of the CDR3: TGTGCCAGCAGCCCTGTCCTCGGACAGGGCGGCGATGGCTACACCTTC. This codes for CASSPVLGQGGDGYTF.

Comments on this clone: Within the sample, other DNA sequences also encode this same CDR3. The chain employs TRBV7-2 and TRBJ2-2; 8 nucleotides line up with TRBD2. This CDR3 has 17 amino acids. The V gene's germline CDR1 is SGHTA and CDR2 FQGNSA. Trimming at V came to 1 base and at J to 5 bases, leaving 9 bases not matched to a gene. CDR3 sequence (DNA): TGTGCCAGCAGCTTAGGAGGCGGGGGGCTCGGAACCGGGGAGCTGTTTTTT. Amino acids: CASSLGGGGLGTGELFF.

The rearrangement joins TRBV24-1 to TRBJ2-6, with 7 bases that match TRBD1. Germline CDR1 reads KGHDR; CDR2 reads SFDVKD. This CDR3 spans 20 amino acids. With V trimmed by 4 bases and J by 0 bases, 14 bases remained unmatched. The CDR3 protein is CATSENPGQRSNSGANVLTF. CDR3 DNA sequence: TGTGCCACCAGTGAGAATCCGGGACAGAGATCGAACTCTGGGGCCAACGTCCTGACTTTC.

This chain links TRBV6-6 with TRBJ1-1; TRBD1 matches 7 bases. J gave up 4 bases and V 7 bases, and 6 bases lay outside the gene matches. The CDR3 runs 13 residues. The germline CDR1 and CDR2 sequences are MNHNY and SVGAGI (reference sequence). CDR3 region: CASTPGGSTEAFF. CDR3 sequence (DNA): TGTGCCAGCACCCCAGGGGGGTCCACTGAAGCTTTCTTT.

This chain uses TRBV6-5 with TRBJ1-6; D may be TRBD1 (5 bases). The germline V gene has CDR1 MNHEY and CDR2 SVGAGI. The V and J ends lost 6 bases and 10 bases respectively, with 13 bases between them. The CDR3 has 13 amino acids. The CDR3 DNA is TGTGCCAGCAGCATCCGGACAAACTCACCCCTCCACTTT. Translated: CASSIRTNSPLHF.

J is TRBJ2-3 and V is TRBV7-2; 10 bases are shared with TRBD2. The CDR3 runs to 16 residues. The V gene's germline CDR1 is SGHTA and CDR2 FQGNSA. V shed 1 base, J shed 6 bases, and the junction held 7 bases outside the gene matches. The CDR3 DNA reads as TGTGCCAGCAGCTTAGGGGGTAGCGGGGGGCAGGATACGCAGTATTTT. This gives the protein CASSLGGSGGQDTQYF.

The V and J genes are TRBV3-1 (or the pseudogene TRBV3-2) and TRBJ2-7; weak D call: TRBD1 (5 bases). This CDR3 is built from 14 residues. Germline values: CDR1 LGHDT, CDR2 YNNKEL (reference sequence). V lost 5 bases and J 3 bases, leaving 14 bases between the germline ends. CDR3 sequence: CASSAPLRDYEQYF. The CDR3, as DNA: TGTGCCAGCAGCGCGCCCCTCAGGGACTACGAGCAGTACTTC.

The genes are TRBV2 and TRBJ2-1, with unresolved D. Germline V gives CDR1 SNHLY, CDR2 FYNNEI. The length of the CDR3 is 13 residues. V lost 3 bases to trimming and J lost 15 bases, with 18 bases between them. CDR3 sequence: CASSDGPLTPMFF. CDR3 nucleotides: TGTGCCAGCAGTGATGGGCCATTGACCCCCATGTTCTTC.

J is TRBJ1-1 and V is TRBV5-6; D not resolved. Per germline, CDR1 SGHDT and CDR2 YYEEEE. The CDR3 spans 14 residues. Trimming stripped 0 bases from V and 8 bases from J, with 14 bases between. Written as DNA, the CDR3 is TGTGCCAGCAGCTTGGAGCTCAACAGCCCAGAAGCTTTCTTT. Amino acid sequence: CASSLELNSPEAFF.

DNA for the CDR3: TGTGCCAGCAGCCAAGATCAACTAGCGGGGGCTCGAGAGACCCAGTACTTC. Translation: CASSQDQLAGARETQYF. The chain combines TRBV3-1 (or the pseudogene TRBV3-2) with TRBJ2-5; the match to TRBD2 covers 11 bases. Per the germline V gene, CDR1 is LGHDT and CDR2 is YNNKEL (reference sequence). The CDR3 spans 17 residues. Unmatched junction bases numbered 7, after V lost 0 bases and J lost 4 bases.

V gene TRBV12-3 or TRBV12-4 combines with J gene TRBJ2-2; no reliable D call. Trimming cost V 1 base and J 5 bases, with 2 bases left between them. The length of the CDR3 is 12 residues. CDR3 sequence: CASSLGTGELFF. The CDR3 region has the DNA TGTGCCAGCAGTTTAGGGACCGGGGAGCTGTTTTTT.

This clone came up a few times. This chain joins TRBV14 and TRBJ1-2, with D possibly TRBD1 on 5 matching bases. Trimming took 2 bases from V and 0 from J, leaving 13 bases between them. This CDR3 spans 16 amino acids. Per germline, CDR1 SGHDN and CDR2 FVKESK. The CDR3 reads CASSQISGLANYGYTF. DNA for the CDR3: TGTGCCAGCAGCCAAATCTCGGGGCTAGCTAACTATGGCTACACCTTC.

The CDR3: CASSYHRTEAKNIQYF. In DNA, the CDR3 is TGTGCCAGCAGCTACCATCGGACGGAAGCCAAAAACATTCAGTACTTC. The V call is TRBV7-9, the J call TRBJ2-4; D not resolved. CDR1 is SEHNR, CDR2 FQNEAQ, per germline (reference sequence). The CDR3 extends over 16 amino acids. Trimming stripped 4 bases from V and 0 bases from J, with 13 bases between. The full variable domain, completed using reference TRBV7-9 and TRBJ2-4, is DTGVSQNPRHKITKRGQNVTFRCDPISEHNRLYWYRQTLGQGPEFLTYFQNEAQLEKSRLLSDRFSAERPKGSFSTLEIQRTEQGDSAMYLCASSYHRTEAKNIQYFGAGTRLSVL.

The V call is TRBV5-4, the J call TRBJ2-3; tentatively, D is TRBD1 (6 bases). The length of the CDR3 is 15 residues. V shed 2 bases and J shed 5 bases, with 15 bases lying between them. In germline, CDR1 is SGHNT, CDR2 YYREEE (reference sequence). DNA for the CDR3: TGTGCCAGCAGCTTTGGACAGTCTTCGGAAGATACGCAGTATTTT. It yields the protein CASSFGQSSEDTQYF.